This T cell receptor beta chain was sequenced during a study of cytomegalovirus exposure and HLA in healthy donors. Study details: Of approximately 400 genotyped donors, 65% to 85% clustered with self-reported Caucasian donors.

The germline V gene has CDR1 MNHNS and CDR2 SASEGT. This CDR3 contains 14 residues. PCR amplification relied on 60 Vbeta primers (plus 13 Jbeta primers). Data came from immunoSEQ multiplex PCR; TCRdb stores just in-frame clones and leaves some out. The sample contains about 73,000 clones, about three quarters of which appear only once. V is TRBV6-1 and J is TRBJ2-5, with D tentatively TRBD1 (6 bases). The J call may be wrong; the DNA end is better matched by TRBJ2-7. This clonotype originated in a male donor in good health and CMV-seronegative. Sequenced sample: PBMCs. The CDR3 nucleotides read TGTGCCAGCACGGTGGGGGCAGGTGGCTACGAGCAGTACTTC. This codes for CASTVGAGGYEQYF.